This paragraph covers one T cell receptor beta chain sequence. Repertoires were generated with immunoSEQ multiplex PCR, while TCRdb's copy carries only in-frame clones and drops some. Of 77,000 or so clones listed, 87% are singletons. This record comes from a study of OX40 agonist ivuxolimab in advanced cancers. V gave up 3 bases and J gave up 1 base, with 12 bases separating them. The CDR3 has 15 amino acids. CDR1 and CDR2 (germline): LNHDA, SQIVND (reference sequence). The rearrangement uses TRBV19 and TRBJ1-2; weak D call: TRBD1 (6 bases). This TCR was recovered from an adult with an advanced solid tumor such as melanoma, head and neck, liver or kidney cancer. This specimen consisted of CD4+ or CD8+ T cells sorted from blood, obtained in a trial of the OX40 agonist ivuxolimab. The DNA of the CDR3 is TGTGCCAGTAGTATCGACTTAGGGGGTAACTATGGCTACACCTTC. Protein: CASSIDLGGNYGYTF.